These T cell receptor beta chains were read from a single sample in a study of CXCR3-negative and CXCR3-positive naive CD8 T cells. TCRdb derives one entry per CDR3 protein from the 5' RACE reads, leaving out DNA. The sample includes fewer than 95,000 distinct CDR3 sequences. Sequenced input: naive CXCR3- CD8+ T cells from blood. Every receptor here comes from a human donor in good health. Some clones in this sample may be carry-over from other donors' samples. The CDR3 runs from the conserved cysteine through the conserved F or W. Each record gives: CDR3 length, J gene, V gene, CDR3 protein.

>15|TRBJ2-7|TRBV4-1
CASSVRDRDPREQYF
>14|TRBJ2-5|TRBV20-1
CSAPGAGEEETQYF
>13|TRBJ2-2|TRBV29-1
CSAGIVNTGELFF
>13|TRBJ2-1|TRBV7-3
CASSFGGTNEQFF
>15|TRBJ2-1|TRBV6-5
CASSFKRPSYNEQFF
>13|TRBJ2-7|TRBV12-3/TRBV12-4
CASSLVGLGEQYF
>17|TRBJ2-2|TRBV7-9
CASSLVSGQVYTGELFF
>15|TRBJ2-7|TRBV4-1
CASSQEDRTSYEQYF
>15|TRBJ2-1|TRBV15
CATSREGGPYNEQFF
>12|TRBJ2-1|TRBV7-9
CASSLDGNEQFF
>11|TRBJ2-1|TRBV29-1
CSVLGYNEQFF
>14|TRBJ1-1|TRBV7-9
CASSWVGGFTEAFF
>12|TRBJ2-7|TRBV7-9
CASSPGHVEQYF
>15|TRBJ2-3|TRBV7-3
CASSLGGGRGDTQYF
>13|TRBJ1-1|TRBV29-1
CSVAPGMDTEAFF
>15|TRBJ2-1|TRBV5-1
CASSFGGRPYNEQFF
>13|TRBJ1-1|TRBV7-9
CASSLDENTEAFF
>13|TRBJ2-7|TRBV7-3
CASSLTADYEQYF
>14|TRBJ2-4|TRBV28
CASSYSTIGNIQYF
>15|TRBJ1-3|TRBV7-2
CASSSEGFSGNTIYF
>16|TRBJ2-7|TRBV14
CASSHTGTSGPYEQYF
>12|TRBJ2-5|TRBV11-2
CASSTQQETQYF
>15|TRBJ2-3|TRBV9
CASSVSGGASDTQYF
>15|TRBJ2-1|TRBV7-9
CASSFGQSRYNEQFF
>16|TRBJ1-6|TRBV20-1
CSARDLGSSYNSPLHF
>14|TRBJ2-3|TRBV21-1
CASSTPGGADTQYF
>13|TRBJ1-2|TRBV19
CASNPGPNYGYTF
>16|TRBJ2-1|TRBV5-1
CASSWGLADLYNEQFF
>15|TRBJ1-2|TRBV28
CASSLIADRHNSYTF
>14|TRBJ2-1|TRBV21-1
CARNRGGELNEQFF
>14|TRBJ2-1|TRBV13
CASSLPGQYNEQFF
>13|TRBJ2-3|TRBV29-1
CSVAAGYRDTQYF
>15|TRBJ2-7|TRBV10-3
CAISERGTGVGEQYF
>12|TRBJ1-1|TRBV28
CASSLWLEEAFF
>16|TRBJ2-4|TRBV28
CASSPRRGGSKNIQYF
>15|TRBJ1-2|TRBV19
CASSAGQGHLYGYTF
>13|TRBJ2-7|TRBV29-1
CSVGDLQSYEQYF
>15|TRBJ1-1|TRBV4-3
CASSQGSGSGTEAFF
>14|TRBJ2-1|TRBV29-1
CSVTGTSGNLQQFF
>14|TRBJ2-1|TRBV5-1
CASSRGTGDNEQFF
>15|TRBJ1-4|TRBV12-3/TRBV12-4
CASRPGTAIFEKLFF
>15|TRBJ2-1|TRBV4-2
CASSQERLTYNEQFF
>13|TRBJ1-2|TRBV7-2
CASRSDRGYGYTF
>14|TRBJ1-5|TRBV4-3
CASSPTGSYQPQHF
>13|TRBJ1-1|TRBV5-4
CASSLALEYEAFF
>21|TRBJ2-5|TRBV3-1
CASSQDWVFARPGEYQETQYF
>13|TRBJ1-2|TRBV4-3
CASSLAGRDGYTF
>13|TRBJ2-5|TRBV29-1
CSVDPAVDETQYF
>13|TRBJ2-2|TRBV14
CASGTGNTGELFF
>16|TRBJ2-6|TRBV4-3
CASSQDASSGANVLTF
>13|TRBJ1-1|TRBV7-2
CASSPVMNTEAFF
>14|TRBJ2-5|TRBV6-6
CASSIKTGEETQYF
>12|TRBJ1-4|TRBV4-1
CASSQDGEKLFF
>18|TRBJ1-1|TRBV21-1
CASSDRMGTGGMNTEAFF